The rows below give T cell receptor beta chains drawn from one sample of a study of molecular identifiers for immune sequencing clone quantification. TCRdb reanalysed the PCR reads using MiXCR and keeps one entry per CDR3 protein. This table has over 300,000 distinct CDR3 sequences, roughly 24% appearing once. The sample taken for sequencing was naive CD8+ T cells from blood, with Jurkat cell RNA spiked in. The receptors shown here come from a human donor in good health. Some libraries in this study had Jurkat cell RNA spiked in. Both conserved end residues are part of each CDR3. Each record gives: D gene, V gene, clone size, J gene, CDR3 protein, CDR3 DNA. The D gene is left open where the match is weak. The listing skips clone size in some rows; elsewhere it reads once, few, many or a size class.

D gene: NA
V gene: TRBV12-3/TRBV12-4
clone size: NA
J gene: TRBJ1-1
CDR3 protein: CASSTAWGASEAFF
CDR3 DNA: TGTGCCAGCAGTACCGCTTGGGGGGCGAGTGAAGCTTTCTTT

D gene: NA
V gene: TRBV20-1
clone size: many
J gene: TRBJ1-1
CDR3 protein: CSAWGLWAFF
CDR3 DNA: TGCAGTGCTTGGGGACTGTGGGCTTTCTTT

D gene: TRBD2
V gene: TRBV4-3
clone size: few
J gene: TRBJ2-1
CDR3 protein: CASSQDFSGGYNEQFF
CDR3 DNA: TGCGCCAGCAGCCAAGATTTTAGCGGGGGGTACAATGAGCAGTTCTTC

D gene: NA
V gene: TRBV13
clone size: NA
J gene: TRBJ2-7
CDR3 protein: CASSKAGPEQYF
CDR3 DNA: TGTGCCAGCAGCAAGGCGGGTCCCGAGCAGTACTTC

D gene: NA
V gene: TRBV5-6
clone size: NA
J gene: TRBJ1-1
CDR3 protein: CAGSRTGYTEAFF
CDR3 DNA: TGTGCCGGCAGCCGTACAGGGTACACTGAAGCTTTCTTT

D gene: NA
V gene: TRBV13
clone size: many
J gene: TRBJ2-2
CDR3 protein: CASSLGRNTGELFF
CDR3 DNA: TGTGCCAGCAGCTTAGGCAGAAACACCGGGGAGCTGTTTTTT

D gene: NA
V gene: TRBV12-3/TRBV12-4
clone size: NA
J gene: TRBJ2-2
CDR3 protein: CASSLGLSREPFF
CDR3 DNA: TGTGCCAGCAGCCTTGGGCTTTCACGGGAGCCGTTTTTT

D gene: NA
V gene: TRBV9
clone size: many
J gene: TRBJ2-5
CDR3 protein: CASSVSGEETQYF
CDR3 DNA: TGTGCCAGCAGCGTATCAGGGGAAGAGACCCAGTACTTC

D gene: NA
V gene: TRBV30
clone size: NA
J gene: TRBJ1-5
CDR3 protein: CAWRRTASNPPPHF
CDR3 DNA: TGTGCCTGGCGTCGGACCGCTAGCAATCCGCCCCCGCATTTT

D gene: NA
V gene: TRBV14
clone size: NA
J gene: TRBJ2-7
CDR3 protein: CASSQDFGPGDEQYF
CDR3 DNA: TGTGCCAGCAGCCAAGACTTTGGCCCCGGCGACGAGCAGTACTTC

D gene: NA
V gene: TRBV30
clone size: many
J gene: TRBJ1-1
CDR3 protein: CAWMGRFNTEAFF
CDR3 DNA: TGTGCCTGGATGGGCCGCTTTAACACTGAAGCTTTCTTT

D gene: NA
V gene: TRBV7-9
clone size: many
J gene: TRBJ2-7
CDR3 protein: CASSGDRDTRYEQYF
CDR3 DNA: TGTGCCAGCAGCGGGGACCGGGACACACGATACGAGCAGTACTTC

D gene: NA
V gene: TRBV13
clone size: NA
J gene: TRBJ1-3
CDR3 protein: CASTNGGGGNTIYF
CDR3 DNA: TGTGCCAGCACCAACGGGGGCGGTGGAAACACCATATATTTT

D gene: NA
V gene: TRBV13
clone size: many
J gene: TRBJ2-7
CDR3 protein: CASSLVAGGQEQYF
CDR3 DNA: TGTGCCAGCAGCTTAGTGGCAGGAGGGCAAGAGCAGTACTTC

D gene: TRBD1
V gene: TRBV24-1
clone size: NA
J gene: TRBJ1-1
CDR3 protein: CATSETTGAGMNTEAFF
CDR3 DNA: TGTGCCACCAGTGAAACGACAGGGGCCGGAATGAACACTGAAGCTTTCTTT

D gene: TRBD1
V gene: TRBV11-3
clone size: NA
J gene: TRBJ2-7
CDR3 protein: CASSQRGTGNEQYF
CDR3 DNA: TGTGCCAGCAGCCAGAGGGGGACAGGGAACGAGCAGTACTTC

D gene: TRBD2
V gene: TRBV6-2/TRBV6-3
clone size: NA
J gene: TRBJ2-3
CDR3 protein: CASSYSTGGLGTDTQYF
CDR3 DNA: TGTGCCAGCAGTTACTCGACGGGGGGACTAGGGACAGATACGCAGTATTTT

D gene: NA
V gene: TRBV6-5
clone size: many
J gene: TRBJ1-1
CDR3 protein: CASRNGENTEAFF
CDR3 DNA: TGTGCCAGCAGGAATGGGGAGAACACTGAAGCTTTCTTT

D gene: TRBD1
V gene: TRBV5-1
clone size: NA
J gene: TRBJ1-2
CDR3 protein: CASSPEDRGQSYGYTF
CDR3 DNA: TGCGCCAGCAGTCCAGAGGACAGGGGCCAAAGCTATGGCTACACCTTC

D gene: NA
V gene: TRBV7-6
clone size: many
J gene: TRBJ1-4
CDR3 protein: CASSPLKGTMGSYEKLFF
CDR3 DNA: TGTGCCAGCAGCCCACTTAAGGGGACAATGGGATCTTATGAAAAACTGTTTTTT